The rows below give T cell receptor beta chains drawn from one sample of a study of T-cell memory formation after mild COVID-19. TCRdb reprocessed the 5' RACE reads via MiXCR and lists one record per CDR3 protein. The sample includes about 290,000 distinct CDR3 sequences, around a sixth of them seen just once. Sequencing input: PBMCs or a T cell subset sorted from them (not recorded which). The receptors stem from a man younger than 35 who had mild COVID-19 (a few samples of this study predate the infection). Cell type and time point are not known. Both conserved end residues are part of each CDR3. D genes are given only for firm matches. A row's size may be missing; if present it is once, few, many or a size class.

D,V,size,J,CDR3,DNA
-,TRBV6-6,-,TRBJ2-3,CASSYFRSRQYTDTQYF,TGTGCCAGCAGTTACTTTCGCTCCCGGCAGTACACAGATACGCAGTATTTT
TRBD1,TRBV6-6,few,TRBJ2-7,CASRPDRRYSYEQYF,TGTGCCAGCAGACCGGACAGGCGATACTCCTACGAGCAGTACTTC
-,TRBV7-3,few,TRBJ2-3,CASSLDPGRDTQYF,TGTGCCAGCAGCTTGGACCCAGGAAGAGATACGCAGTATTTT
-,TRBV18,-,TRBJ1-1,CASSSREGRNTEAFF,TGTGCCAGCTCATCACGTGAGGGGAGGAACACTGAAGCTTTCTTT
TRBD2,TRBV20-1,many,TRBJ2-1,CSARASGGAYYNEQFF,TGCAGTGCTAGAGCATCGGGGGGGGCCTACTACAATGAGCAGTTCTTC
-,TRBV20-1,many,TRBJ1-1,CSARDMIRPVVDAFF,TGCAGTGCTAGAGATATGATACGGCCGGTTGTCGACGCTTTCTTT
-,TRBV7-8,-,TRBJ1-4,CASSLERKEKLFF,TGTGCCAGCAGCCTTGAGCGGAAAGAAAAACTGTTTTTT
-,TRBV11-3,few,TRBJ2-7,CASSQGAVPSYEQYF,TGTGCCAGCAGTCAGGGAGCAGTACCGTCCTACGAGCAGTACTTC
-,TRBV27,-,TRBJ1-2,CASGPARGRRPEGGYTF,TGTGCCAGCGGCCCGGCGAGGGGGAGGCGTCCCGAGGGCGGCTACACCTTC
TRBD1,TRBV24-1,-,TRBJ1-2,CATSDSGQGDGYTF,TGTGCCACCAGTGATTCGGGACAGGGTGATGGCTACACCTTC
-,TRBV4-1,-,TRBJ1-1,CASSQPPEAQADRVNTEAFF,TGCGCCAGCAGCCAACCGCCCGAGGCACAGGCCGATCGCGTGAACACTGAAGCTTTCTTT
-,TRBV12-3/TRBV12-4,-,TRBJ1-2,CASSYTGPRRSTF,TGTGCCAGCAGTTACACCGGGCCCCGACGTTCCACCTTC
TRBD2,TRBV10-3,few,TRBJ2-3,CAIRGLAGAPHSTDTQYF,TGTGCCATCAGGGGACTAGCGGGGGCCCCCCATTCGACAGATACGCAGTATTTT
-,TRBV6-5,-,TRBJ1-2,CASSYSNDNGYTF,TGTGCCAGCAGTTACTCGAACGATAATGGCTACACCTTC
TRBD2,TRBV7-2,few,TRBJ2-1,CASKGGGPSGQFF,TGTGCCAGCAAGGGCGGGGGGCCGTCCGGGCAGTTCTTC
-,TRBV4-3,-,TRBJ1-6,CASSRSRPGSPLHF,TGCGCCAGCAGCCGGAGCCGCCCAGGTTCACCCCTCCACTTT
TRBD1,TRBV4-3,few,TRBJ1-6,CASSQEGAGGGSPLHF,TGCGCCAGCAGCCAAGAGGGTGCAGGGGGCGGTTCACCCCTCCACTTT
-,TRBV5-6,-,TRBJ1-1,CASSPGPPMNTEAFF,TGTGCCAGCAGCCCGGGACCTCCTATGAACACTGAAGCTTTCTTT
-,TRBV6-2/TRBV6-3,-,TRBJ1-1,CATLDLLNTEAFF,TGTGCCACCCTGGACCTTTTGAACACTGAAGCTTTCTTT
-,TRBV12-3/TRBV12-4,-,TRBJ2-2,CASSPARGLRGTGELFF,TGTGCCAGCAGCCCGGCCAGGGGCTTGAGGGGGACCGGGGAGCTGTTTTTT
-,TRBV20-1,-,TRBJ1-4,CSARDNGGNEKLFF,TGCAGTGCTAGAGATAACGGGGGGAATGAAAAACTGTTTTTT
-,TRBV20-1,-,TRBJ2-3,CSARDPGGTDTQYF,TGCAGTGCTAGAGATCCCGGGGGCACAGATACGCAGTATTTT
-,TRBV28,-,TRBJ2-5,CASRAVSAWETQYF,TGTGCCAGCAGGGCGGTATCGGCATGGGAGACCCAGTACTTC
TRBD1,TRBV2,few,TRBJ1-6,CASSELGTARFNSPLHF,TGTGCCAGCAGTGAATTGGGGACAGCCAGATTTAATTCACCCCTCCACTTT
-,TRBV24-1,few,TRBJ2-2,CASQGQPTGELFF,TGTGCCTCCCAAGGACAGCCCACCGGGGAGCTGTTTTTT
-,TRBV6-5,-,TRBJ2-2,CASSYASGRGGELFF,TGTGCCAGCAGCTACGCCTCGGGCAGGGGCGGGGAGCTGTTTTTT
-,TRBV5-1,few,TRBJ1-6,CASSWTQGGYNSPLHF,TGCGCCAGCAGCTGGACTCAGGGTGGCTATAATTCACCCCTCCACTTT